The 30 T cell receptor beta chains reported below all come from one sample, sequenced in a study of blood T cell repertoires in COVID-19. Profiled with immunoSEQ multiplex PCR; TCRdb holds only in-frame clones, not every one. This table holds roughly 300,000 clones, 89% found once. Sequencing was performed on peripheral blood. The receptors were gathered from a man aged 18 to 30 who had recovered from COVID-19.

V is TRBV27 and J is TRBJ2-5, with D uncertain. Germline CDR1 reads MNHEY; CDR2 reads SMNVEV (reference sequence). CDR3 length: 12 residues. The germline V and J ends were trimmed by 6 bases and 4 bases, with 9 bases remaining between them. The CDR3 DNA reads TGTGCCAGCAGAACCCCAGGAGAGACCCAGTACTTC. This encodes CASRTPGETQYF.

The chain couples TRBV6-5 to TRBJ2-7, with D possibly TRBD1 on 6 matching bases. The CDR3 is 12 amino acids. Germline lookup yields CDR1 MNHEY and CDR2 SVGAGI. Trimming cost V 6 bases and J 2 bases, with 8 bases left between them. CDR3: CASSGTTYEQYF. CDR3 bases: TGTGCCAGCAGCGGGACAACCTACGAGCAGTACTTC.

The chain combines TRBV3-1 (or the pseudogene TRBV3-2) with TRBJ1-1, with TRBD1 as a possible D gene (6 bases). Germline loops: CDR1 LGHDT, CDR2 YNNKEL (reference sequence). This CDR3 contains 14 residues. Trimming stripped 3 bases from V and 5 bases from J, with 13 bases between. The CDR3 reads CASSQGAARTEAFF. The CDR3 bases are TGTGCCAGCAGCCAGGGGGCCGCTCGGACTGAAGCTTTCTTT.

This rearrangement joins TRBV5-4 to TRBJ2-1, with 12 bases identical to TRBD2. This CDR3 is built from 17 residues. Germline lookup yields CDR1 SGHNT and CDR2 YYREEE (reference sequence). The trim removed 1 base at V and 6 bases at J, leaving 8 bases unmatched. The CDR3 DNA is TGTGCCAGCAGCTTGTCCCCTGGACTAGCGGGGAGCAATGAGCAGTTCTTC. It specifies CASSLSPGLAGSNEQFF.

V and J are TRBV30 and TRBJ2-7; tentative D call: TRBD2 (6 bases). CDR1 and CDR2 (germline): GTSNPN, SVGIG (reference sequence). Trimming removed 2 bases at V and 4 bases at J, with 15 bases between. The CDR3 length is 14 residues. The CDR3 bases are TGTGCCTGGAGTTCGGTACTAGCAGTATACGAGCAGTACTTC. Amino acids: CAWSSVLAVYEQYF.

This rearrangement joins TRBV9 to TRBJ2-5; TRBD2 aligns across 7 bases. Germline lookup yields CDR1 SGDLS and CDR2 YYNGEE. After removal of 3 bases from V and 5 bases from J, the junction contained 10 bases not matched to a gene. The CDR3 runs 15 residues. The CDR3, as DNA: TGTGCCAGCAGCGCGAGCGGGACTGTGCAGGAGACCCAGTACTTC. It encodes CASSASGTVQETQYF.

V gene TRBV6-6 combines with J gene TRBJ2-3, with D uncertain. Trimming took off 0 bases at V and 4 bases at J, with 8 bases between the two ends. The CDR3 is 14 residues long. Germline V gene sequence: CDR1 MNHNY, CDR2 SVGAGI (reference sequence). The CDR3: CASSYSPGADTQYF. Written as DNA, the CDR3 is TGTGCCAGCAGTTACTCCCCCGGAGCAGATACGCAGTATTTT.

The J gene is TRBJ2-3, the V gene TRBV6-5, with D possibly TRBD1 on 6 matching bases. CDR1 is MNHEY, CDR2 SVGAGI, per germline. This CDR3 has 13 amino acids. The V and J ends lost 11 bases and 0 bases respectively, with 12 bases between them. The CDR3 bases are TGTGCCGGGTACAGGGCCAGCACAGATACGCAGTATTTT. Protein: CAGYRASTDTQYF.

The chain combines TRBV6-5 with TRBJ1-1; unclear D gene. The CDR3 extends over 16 amino acids. V gave up 0 bases and J gave up 1 base, with 12 bases separating them. Germline V gene data show CDR1 as MNHEY and CDR2 as SVGAGI. In nucleotides, the CDR3 is TGTGCCAGCAGTTACTCGTCTCTTCCCTCGAACACTGAAGCTTTCTTT. Translated, it gives CASSYSSLPSNTEAFF.

V is TRBV7-6 and J is TRBJ1-6, with D tentatively TRBD1 (6 bases). The CDR3 sequence is 15 residues long. Deletions cut 5 bases from V and 10 bases from J, with 18 bases between. The germline gives CDR1 SGHVS, CDR2 FNYEAQ. The DNA for the CDR3 is TGTGCCAGCAGCCCAGATGGGGGCTTGGGGTCACCCCTCCACTTT. This translates into CASSPDGGLGSPLHF.

The CDR3 sequence is CASSLPPTDTQYF. CDR3 DNA sequence: TGTGCCAGCAGCCTCCCTCCTACAGATACGCAGTATTTT. The chain employs TRBV2 and TRBJ2-3, with D uncertain. Deletions cut 6 bases from V and 3 bases from J, with 10 bases between. CDR3 length equals 13 residues. CDR1 SNHLY and CDR2 FYNNEI come from the germline V gene.

This chain uses TRBV10-1 with TRBJ2-2; 7 bases map to TRBD2. This CDR3 spans 18 amino acids. The J segment lost 2 bases and the V segment lost 0 bases, leaving 9 bases of the junction unmatched. Germline V gives CDR1 WNHNN, CDR2 SYGVQD (reference sequence). CDR3 residues: CASSESGGKVFNTGELFF. In nucleotides, the CDR3 is TGCGCCAGCAGTGAGTCCGGGGGGAAGGTTTTTAACACCGGGGAGCTGTTTTTT.

The genes are TRBV9 and TRBJ1-1; 9 bases are shared with TRBD1. CDR3 length equals 15 residues. V shed 4 bases, J shed 4 bases, and the junction held 8 bases outside the gene matches. From germline, CDR1 is SGDLS and CDR2 YYNGEE. DNA of the CDR3: TGTGCCAGCAGCCCTCAGACAGGGGGAATCACTGAAGCTTTCTTT. Translating gives CASSPQTGGITEAFF. The full variable domain, with the rest looked up from reference TRBV9 and TRBJ1-1, is DSGVTQTPKHLITATGQRVTLRCSPRSGDLSVYWYQQSLDQGLQFLIQYYNGEERAKGNILERFSAQQFPDLHSELNLSSLELGDSALYFCASSPQTGGITEAFFGQGTRLTVV.

This clone is a singleton in its sample. This rearrangement joins TRBV18 to TRBJ2-3; possibly TRBD1 for D (5 bases). The CDR3 has 15 amino acids. Germline-derived CDR1 and CDR2 are KGHSH and LQKENI. V shed 2 bases and J shed 1 base, with 10 bases lying between them. This CDR3 reads CASSPGLGGTDTQYF. CDR3 nucleotides: TGTGCCAGCTCACCAGGGTTAGGGGGCACAGATACGCAGTATTTT.

The genes are TRBV2 and TRBJ1-1, with D unresolved. This CDR3 comprises 12 residues. The germline V and J ends were trimmed by 7 bases and 11 bases, with 17 bases remaining between them. Looked up from germline, CDR1 is SNHLY and CDR2 is FYNNEI. CDR3 protein: CASTAAVEVAFF. Here the CDR3 DNA reads TGTGCCAGCACGGCGGCGGTAGAAGTGGCTTTCTTT.

This sequence joins TRBV3-1 (or the pseudogene TRBV3-2) and TRBJ2-3, with D possibly matching TRBD2 (6 bases). This CDR3 region has 20 residues. Germline CDR1 and CDR2: LGHDT and YNNKEL (reference sequence). Trimming stripped 0 bases from V and 2 bases from J, with 24 bases between. The CDR3 spells CASSQDPTSSPLKDTDTQYF. CDR3 in DNA: TGTGCCAGCAGCCAAGATCCCACTAGCTCCCCCTTGAAGGACACAGATACGCAGTATTTT.

This chain uses TRBV12-3 or TRBV12-4 with TRBJ1-1; no reliable D call. Trimming pared 4 bases from V and 4 bases from J, leaving 7 bases between. This CDR3 has 12 amino acids. The DNA for the CDR3 is TGTGCCAGCAGTTGGCCGGGCACTGAAGCTTTCTTT. Translating gives CASSWPGTEAFF.

This clone was counted once. The chain uses TRBV19 and TRBJ1-1; maybe TRBD1 (5 bases). V lost 4 bases, J lost 3 bases, and 15 bases lay in between. Germline CDR1 and CDR2: LNHDA and SQIVND (reference sequence). The CDR3 has 15 amino acids. CDR3 loop: CASSTRYEGDTEAFF. CDR3 in DNA: TGTGCCAGTAGTACCCGTTATGAAGGGGACACTGAAGCTTTCTTT. The full variable domain, rest sourced from reference TRBV19 and TRBJ1-1, is DGGITQSPKYLFRKEGQNVTLSCEQNLNHDAMYWYRQDPGQGLRLIYYSQIVNDFQKGDIAEGYSVSREKKESFPLTVTSAQKNPTAFYLCASSTRYEGDTEAFFGQGTRLTVV.

A single count supports this clone. This chain uses TRBV6-5 with TRBJ2-7; 8 positions agree with TRBD1. The germline CDR1 and CDR2 sequences are MNHEY and SVGAGI. The CDR3 totals 15 residues. J lost 4 bases, V lost 7 bases, and 12 bases had no gene match. CDR3 amino acids: CASNQHQGASYEQYF. The CDR3 nucleotides are TGTGCCAGCAACCAGCACCAGGGGGCCTCGTACGAGCAGTACTTC.

This sequence joins TRBV5-1 and TRBJ2-5; tentatively, D is TRBD1 (6 bases). The CDR3 extends over 14 amino acids. Trimming left V 3 bases short and J 3 bases short, with 12 bases between. Germline V CDR1 and CDR2: SGHRS, YFSETQ. The CDR3: CASSSPRGKETQYF. In DNA, the CDR3 is TGCGCCAGCAGCTCCCCTAGGGGGAAAGAGACCCAGTACTTC.

The gene calls are TRBV4-2 and TRBJ1-5; D not certain. CDR1 is LGHNA, CDR2 YNFKEQ, per germline. CDR3 length equals 16 residues. V lost 0 bases to trimming and J lost 0 bases, with 9 bases between them. The CDR3 bases are TGTGCCAGCAGCCAAGATTTCACTCTTAGCAATCAGCCCCAGCATTTT. The encoded protein is CASSQDFTLSNQPQHF.

This clone appeared a single time. The chain is built from TRBV11-2 and TRBJ2-5, with 10 bases identical to TRBD2. Trimming removed 5 bases from V and 4 bases from J; junction bases left unmatched: 1. Germline loops: CDR1 SGHAT, CDR2 FQNNGV. The CDR3 loop spans 13 amino acids. The CDR3 sequence is CASSEREGETQYF. The CDR3 DNA follows: TGTGCCAGCAGCGAGCGGGAGGGAGAGACCCAGTACTTC.

The J gene is TRBJ1-1, the V gene TRBV29-1, with 7 nucleotides matching TRBD1. Trimming removed 6 bases from V and 5 bases from J; junction bases left unmatched: 9. This CDR3 has 13 residues. Germline CDR1 reads SQVTM; CDR2 reads ANQGSEA. Here the CDR3 reads CSVWTGMGTEAFF. CDR3 coding DNA: TGCAGCGTCTGGACAGGCATGGGGACTGAAGCTTTCTTT. The whole variable domain, filled in from reference TRBV29-1 and TRBJ1-1, reads SAVISQKPSRDICQRGTSLTIQCQVDSQVTMMFWYRQQPGQSLTLIATANQGSEATYESGFVIDKFPISRPNLTFSTLTVSNMSPEDSSIYLCSVWTGMGTEAFFGQGTRLTVV.

The chain employs TRBV12-5 and TRBJ1-5; 10 nucleotides match TRBD1. Germline CDR1 is LGHNT and CDR2 is FRNRAP. Trimming at V came to 5 bases and at J to 7 bases, leaving 14 bases not matched to a gene. The CDR3 has 17 residues. The CDR3 protein is CASGPGTGASSGQPQHF. The CDR3 DNA reads TGTGCTAGTGGTCCCGGGACAGGGGCTTCGTCAGGGCAGCCCCAGCATTTT. Full variable domain (outside the CDR3, taken from reference TRBV12-5 and TRBJ1-5): DARVTQTPRHKVTEMGQEVTMRCQPILGHNTVFWYRQTMMQGLELLAYFRNRAPLDDSGMPKDRFSAEMPDATLATLKIQPSEPRDSAVYFCASGPGTGASSGQPQHFGDGTRLSIL.

Only one count was recorded for this clone. The chain carries TRBV5-1 and TRBJ2-5; 12 bases are a match to TRBD2. The CDR3 extends over 18 amino acids. CDR1 and CDR2 from the germline V gene are SGHRS and YFSETQ. J lost 0 bases, V lost 4 bases, and 10 bases had no gene match. The CDR3 DNA reads TGCGCCAGCAGCCAAGGGACTAGCGGGCCAGGGTACCAAGAGACCCAGTACTTC. This gives the protein CASSQGTSGPGYQETQYF.

The rearrangement joins TRBV2 to TRBJ2-5; D is unresolved. The V end lost 3 bases, the J end lost 5 bases, and 4 bases lay between the germline ends. The CDR3 runs 11 residues. In germline, CDR1 is SNHLY, CDR2 FYNNEI. CDR3 bases: TGTGCCAGCAGTGAGTCGGAGACCCAGTACTTC. It translates to CASSESETQYF.

The V and J genes are TRBV7-2 and TRBJ2-3; 8 positions match TRBD1. V lost 2 bases, J lost 3 bases, and 16 bases stayed unmatched. This CDR3 is built from 19 residues. Germline loops: CDR1 SGHTA, CDR2 FQGNSA. CDR3 sequence reads: CASSLTFPGAGGRTDTQYF. In nucleotides, the CDR3 is TGTGCCAGCAGCTTAACATTCCCTGGGGCAGGGGGCAGGACAGATACGCAGTATTTT.

The CDR3, as DNA: TGCGCCAGCAGTAGAAAACAGGGGTACACTGAAGCTTTCTTT. Translating it yields CASSRKQGYTEAFF. This chain joins TRBV4-1 and TRBJ1-1; TRBD1 matches at 7 bases. This CDR3 region has 14 residues. V shed 6 bases and J 3 bases; nucleotides not matched to a gene: 7. Germline CDR1 reads MGHRA; CDR2 reads YSYEKL.

V is TRBV19 and J is TRBJ2-7; 13 bases map to TRBD2. The CDR3 extends over 15 amino acids. Germline trimming cut 7 bases from V and 5 bases from J; bases unmatched to any gene: 8. Germline CDR1 reads LNHDA; CDR2 reads SQIVND (reference sequence). The CDR3 region has the DNA TGTGCCAGTACCCTAACTAGCGGGGGGGCCCACGAGCAGTACTTC. Its translation is CASTLTSGGAHEQYF.

The V and J genes are TRBV19 and TRBJ2-7; 14 bases agree with TRBD2. Germline CDR1 reads LNHDA; CDR2 reads SQIVND (reference sequence). Germline trimming cut 3 bases from V and 2 bases from J; bases unmatched to any gene: 6. This CDR3 comprises 17 residues. CDR3 loop: CASSIGGTSGSPYEQYF. CDR3 sequence (DNA): TGTGCCAGTAGTATCGGGGGGACTAGCGGGAGCCCCTACGAGCAGTACTTC.